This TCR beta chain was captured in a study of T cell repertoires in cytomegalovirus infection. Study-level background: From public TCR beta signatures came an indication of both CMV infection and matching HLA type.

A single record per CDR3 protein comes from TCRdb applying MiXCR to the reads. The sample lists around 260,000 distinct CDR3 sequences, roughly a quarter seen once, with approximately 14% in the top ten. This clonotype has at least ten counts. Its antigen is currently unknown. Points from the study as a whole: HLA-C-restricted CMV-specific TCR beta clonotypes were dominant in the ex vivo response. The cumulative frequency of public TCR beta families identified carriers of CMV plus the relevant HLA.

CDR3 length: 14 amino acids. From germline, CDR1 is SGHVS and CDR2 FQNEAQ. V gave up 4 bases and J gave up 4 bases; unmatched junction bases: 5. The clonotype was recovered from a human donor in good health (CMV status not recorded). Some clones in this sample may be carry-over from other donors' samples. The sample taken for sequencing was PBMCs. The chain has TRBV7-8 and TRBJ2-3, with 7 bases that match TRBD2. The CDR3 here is CASSSGAGADTQYF. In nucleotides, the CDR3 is TGTGCCAGCAGCTCCGGGGCGGGGGCAGATACGCAGTATTTT. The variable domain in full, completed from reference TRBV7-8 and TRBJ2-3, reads GAGVSQSPRYKVAKRGQDVALRCDPISGHVSLFWYQQALGQGPEFLTYFQNEAQLDKSGLPSDRFFAERPEGSVSTLKIQRTQQEDSAVYLCASSSGAGADTQYFGPGTRLTVL.